The 6 T cell receptor beta chains given below trace back to one sample, sequenced in a study of blood T cells in healthy people across ages. Primers used in a second PCR of roughly 6 to 12 cycles were a sample-barcoded 5' primer and a J-beta primer mix. One entry per CDR3 protein results from TCRdb running MiXCR on the 5' RACE reads. Here the sample spans about 620,000 distinct CDR3 sequences, about 51% being singletons. Sequences were obtained from blood. These receptors came from a woman aged 80 or over in good health.

The V gene is TRBV20-1, the J gene TRBJ2-3; no definite D call. The CDR3 runs to 14 residues. From germline, CDR1 is DFQATT and CDR2 SNEGSKA (reference sequence). Trimming removed 5 bases from V and 4 bases from J, with 16 bases in between. This CDR3 is CSAHLSGQSDTQYF. The CDR3 DNA reads as TGCAGTGCTCACCTGTCGGGTCAGTCAGATACGCAGTATTTT.

The chain uses TRBV20-1 and TRBJ1-6, with D perhaps TRBD1 (5 bases). V was clipped by 2 bases and J by 11 bases, with 13 bases between them. The CDR3 is 13 amino acids. Germline V gene sequence: CDR1 DFQATT, CDR2 SNEGSKA (reference sequence). In DNA, the CDR3 is TGCAGTGCTAGACGCCCCGGGGACGCACCCCTCCACTTT. Its translation: CSARRPGDAPLHF.

This clonotype was recorded at least ten times. The chain employs TRBV12-3 or TRBV12-4 and TRBJ2-1, with 11 positions matching TRBD2. V gave up 3 bases and J gave up 5 bases; unmatched junction bases: 3. The length of the CDR3 is 15 residues. The CDR3 region is CASSFVAGGNNEQFF. The CDR3 region has the DNA TGTGCCAGCAGTTTCGTAGCGGGGGGGAACAATGAGCAGTTCTTC.

This clonotype was counted between two and nine times. This may come from a read error, since a much larger clone is one base off. This chain connects TRBV11-2 to TRBJ2-1, with TRBD2 matching over 8 bases. The J call may be incorrect, as the DNA end agrees better with TRBJ2-7. The CDR3 consists of 17 residues. Germline V lookup: CDR1 SGHAT, CDR2 FQNNGV. CDR3 sequence (DNA): TGTGCCAGCAGCTTAACTACCCTGGCGGGAGGCACCAATGAGCAGTACTTC. Encoded protein: CASSLTTLAGGTNEQYF.

This clonotype was detected only once. V and J are TRBV6-5 and TRBJ2-5, with TRBD1 matching 8 bases. V lost 6 bases, J lost 4 bases, and 10 bases stayed unmatched. The CDR3 is 15 residues long. Germline lookup yields CDR1 MNHEY and CDR2 SVGAGI. CDR3 sequence: CASRSPGGPRETQYF. CDR3 sequence (DNA): TGTGCCAGCAGATCGCCAGGGGGCCCAAGAGAGACCCAGTACTTC.

This chain links TRBV5-5 with TRBJ1-4; possibly TRBD1 for D (5 bases). The germline CDR1 and CDR2 sequences are SGHKS and YYEKEE (reference sequence). V was clipped by 6 bases and J by 8 bases, with 20 bases between them. This CDR3 comprises 15 residues. The CDR3 DNA is TGTGCCAGCACCTCAACGGGCAGGGCTCTGGAAAAACTGTTTTTT. It codes for CASTSTGRALEKLFF. Drawing the rest from reference TRBV5-5 and TRBJ1-4, the complete variable domain is DAGVTQSPTHLIKTRGQQVTLRCSPISGHKSVSWYQQVLGQGPQFIFQYYEKEERGRGNFPDRFSARQFPNYSSELNVNALLLGDSALYLCASTSTGRALEKLFFGSGTQLSVL.